This is a list of T cell receptor beta chains from one sample in a study of PD-1 blockade in classical Hodgkin lymphoma. The data were produced by immunoSEQ multiplex PCR, yet TCRdb's version contains in-frame clones alone and is incomplete. The sample has 40,000 or so clones; approximately 86% are singletons. The specimen was peripheral blood mononuclear cells (PBMCs), collected before the second cycle of nivolumab. Every receptor here comes from a human donor with classical Hodgkin lymphoma. Both conserved end residues are part of each CDR3. D genes are given only for firm matches. Expanded clones get a size class; other rows say once, few or many, or leave the size out.

j_call | cdr3_length | d_call | clone_size | v_call | cdr3_nt | cdr3_aa
TRBJ1-5 | 14 | NA | NA | TRBV9 | TGTGCCAGCTCGGTAGGGGGGGGCAATCAGCCCCAGCATTTT | CASSVGGGNQPQHF
TRBJ2-5 | 16 | TRBD1 | once | TRBV25-1 | TGTGCCAGCAGTATCCCTAGGACAGGAGGTCAAGAGACCCAGTACTTC | CASSIPRTGGQETQYF
TRBJ2-1 | 14 | NA | NA | TRBV11-3 | TGTGCCAGCAGCTTCACAGCCACCTACAATGAGCAGTTCTTC | CASSFTATYNEQFF
TRBJ2-1 | 15 | NA | NA | TRBV9 | TGTGCCAGCAGCGTGGAGGCTAGCTCCTACAATGAGCAGTTCTTC | CASSVEASSYNEQFF
TRBJ2-2 | 12 | NA | once | TRBV27 | TGTGCCAGCCGCGTAGGGACCGGGGAGCTGTTTTTT | CASRVGTGELFF
TRBJ2-3 | 15 | TRBD2 | few | TRBV28 | TGTGCCAGCAGTTCCGGACTAGCGGGGACAGATACGCAGTATTTT | CASSSGLAGTDTQYF
TRBJ2-1 | 14 | NA | NA | TRBV7-6 | TGTGCCAGCAGCTCCGGTACGCGGGGGCATGAGCAGTTCTTC | CASSSGTRGHEQFF
TRBJ2-3 | 14 | TRBD1 | NA | TRBV5-1 | TGCGCCAGCAGCCCCGGGACAGGGGTGAATACGCAGTATTTT | CASSPGTGVNTQYF
TRBJ1-2 | 14 | TRBD1 | NA | TRBV28 | TGTGCCAGCAGATTCCAGGGGGCGTCTTTTGGCTACACCTTC | CASRFQGASFGYTF
TRBJ2-2 | 16 | NA | NA | TRBV5-1 | TGCGCCAGCAGCTTGCAGGACAGCGCGAACACCGGGGAGCTGTTTTTT | CASSLQDSANTGELFF
TRBJ1-6 | 13 | TRBD1 | once | TRBV6-5 | TGTGCCAGTCGGGACAGCTATAATTCACCCCTCCACTTT | CASRDSYNSPLHF
TRBJ2-7 | 15 | NA | NA | TRBV5-4 | TGTGCCAGCAGCTTGGAAGGGGTCAGAGCCTACGAGCAGTACTTC | CASSLEGVRAYEQYF
TRBJ2-7 | 13 | NA | NA | TRBV9 | TGTGCCAGCAGCGTAGGAAAGAACTACGAGCAGTACTTC | CASSVGKNYEQYF
TRBJ2-3 | 13 | TRBD2 | NA | TRBV7-3 | TGTGCCAGCAGCTTGGAGCGGGAAAATACGCAGTATTTT | CASSLERENTQYF
TRBJ2-5 | 14 | NA | NA | TRBV27 | TGTGCCAGCAGCCTGGCCGCCGGGTTAGAGACCCAGTACTTC | CASSLAAGLETQYF
TRBJ2-2 | 14 | NA | NA | TRBV6-6 | TGTGCCAGCAGTTCCAGGGGGAACACCGGGGAGCTGTTTTTT | CASSSRGNTGELFF
TRBJ1-1 | 18 | NA | NA | TRBV11-2 | TGTGCCAGCAGCTTAGTTAACGTTGAGATGGGGGGAGAAACTGAAGCTTTCTTT | CASSLVNVEMGGETEAFF
TRBJ2-5 | 11 | NA | NA | TRBV7-2 | TGTGCCAGCAGCTTATTAGAGACCCAGTACTTC | CASSLLETQYF
TRBJ2-7 | 11 | TRBD1 | NA | TRBV29-1 | TGCAGCGTCGGGACAGAGTACGAGCAGTACTTC | CSVGTEYEQYF
TRBJ2-7 | 16 | TRBD2 | NA | TRBV28 | TGTGCCAGCAGTTTAAGACTAGCGGGGGGGACCTACGAGCAGTACTTC | CASSLRLAGGTYEQYF
TRBJ2-7 | 13 | NA | NA | TRBV15 | TGTGCCACCAGCGGGGGGGCCAGCTACGAGCAGTACTTC | CATSGGASYEQYF
TRBJ2-5 | 14 | NA | NA | TRBV19 | TGTGCCAGTAGTATGGTAGGGGTGGGAGAGACCCAGTACTTC | CASSMVGVGETQYF
TRBJ2-1 | 15 | NA | NA | TRBV5-1 | TGCGCCAGCAGCCCACAAGAAGTGGTCTACAATGAGCAGTTCTTC | CASSPQEVVYNEQFF
TRBJ2-3 | 14 | NA | NA | TRBV7-9 | TGTGCCAGCAGCTTAGAGTCTCGCGGAGATACGCAGTATTTT | CASSLESRGDTQYF
TRBJ2-2 | 17 | TRBD2 | NA | TRBV5-1 | TGCGCCAGCGGCCCAACGGTTGGTAGCGGGAGGGCCGGGGAGCTGTTTTTT | CASGPTVGSGRAGELFF
TRBJ2-7 | 11 | NA | NA | TRBV15 | TGTGCCACCAGCAGAGATAACGAGCAGTACTTC | CATSRDNEQYF
TRBJ2-5 | 12 | NA | NA | TRBV5-1 | TGCGCCAGCAGCCAGTACCAAGAGACCCAGTACTTC | CASSQYQETQYF
TRBJ2-2 | 17 | NA | NA | TRBV7-9 | TGTGCCAGCAGCTTAGGGGCGGGAACCGCGAACACCGGGGAGCTGTTTTTT | CASSLGAGTANTGELFF
TRBJ2-3 | 15 | TRBD2 | NA | TRBV28 | TGTGCCAGCAGTTGGCCGGGACTAAGCACAGATACGCAGTATTTT | CASSWPGLSTDTQYF
TRBJ1-4 | 18 | NA | NA | TRBV28 | TGTGCCAGCAGCTATCAATCCGGGGCAGGGGAAACTAATGAAAAACTGTTTTTT | CASSYQSGAGETNEKLFF
TRBJ2-5 | 15 | TRBD1 | NA | TRBV11-1 | TGTGCCAGCAGCTTAGCCCGACAGGGTCGGGAGACCCAGTACTTC | CASSLARQGRETQYF
TRBJ1-4 | 15 | NA | NA | TRBV7-8 | TGTGCCAGCAGCCCCCTCGGGGCGGCGAATGAAAAACTGTTTTTT | CASSPLGAANEKLFF
TRBJ2-3 | 17 | TRBD2 | NA | TRBV7-2 | TGTGCCAGCAGCGCTGAAAAGCGGGGGGCCCTCACAGATACGCAGTATTTT | CASSAEKRGALTDTQYF
TRBJ2-3 | 15 | NA | NA | TRBV6-1 | TGTGCCAGCACGGATAGTGCGGCTAGCACAGATACGCAGTATTTT | CASTDSAASTDTQYF
TRBJ1-2 | 14 | TRBD1 | NA | TRBV6-6 | TGTGCCAGCACCTTGGACAGGGGAAACTATGGCTACACCTTC | CASTLDRGNYGYTF
TRBJ2-2 | 17 | TRBD2 | NA | TRBV19 | TGTGCCAGTAGTCGACCCCTGGGCGGGGGGGCCGGCGGGGAGCTGTTTTTT | CASSRPLGGGAGGELFF
TRBJ2-3 | 14 | NA | once | TRBV19 | TGTGCCAGTAGTATGGCCACGGTTTCAAATACGCAGTATTTT | CASSMATVSNTQYF
TRBJ2-7 | 15 | NA | NA | TRBV6-1 | TGTGCCAGCACCCCTTTAGTTTCGCGGCTGGGGGAGCAGTACTTC | CASTPLVSRLGEQYF
TRBJ1-6 | 16 | NA | NA | TRBV18 | TGTGCCAGCTCACCGGTCAGGGACCAAAGGAATTCACCCCTCCACTTT | CASSPVRDQRNSPLHF
TRBJ2-7 | 15 | NA | NA | TRBV5-6 | TGTGCCAGCAGCCCCCGCCAGGGCAGTCCCTACGAGCAGTACTTC | CASSPRQGSPYEQYF
TRBJ1-1 | 14 | NA | few | TRBV7-6 | TGTGCCAGCAGCTTAGGGGGAGTCAACACTGAAGCTTTCTTT | CASSLGGVNTEAFF
TRBJ2-7 | 14 | NA | few | TRBV28 | TGTGCCAGCACCCCTGGCGGTACCTCCTACGAGCAGTACTTC | CASTPGGTSYEQYF
TRBJ2-7 | 15 | NA | NA | TRBV5-6 | TGTGCCAGCAGCTTGATAGGGGGGAATACATACGAGCAGTACTTC | CASSLIGGNTYEQYF
TRBJ1-2 | 14 | NA | NA | TRBV28 | TGTGCCAGCAGTCCTATGGTGAAGGGGTCCGGCTACACCTTC | CASSPMVKGSGYTF
TRBJ1-2 | 14 | TRBD1 | NA | TRBV5-1 | TGCGCCAGCAGCCGGGACAGGAGTAACTATGGCTACACCTTC | CASSRDRSNYGYTF
TRBJ1-1 | 14 | NA | NA | TRBV10-3 | TGTGCCATCAGTGAGTCACGGTTGAACACTGAAGCTTTCTTT | CAISESRLNTEAFF
TRBJ2-2 | 17 | TRBD2 | NA | TRBV10-2 | TGCGCCAGCAGTCCTCCGGGACTATTTTCGAACACCGGGGAGCTGTTTTTT | CASSPPGLFSNTGELFF
TRBJ1-4 | 15 | TRBD1 | NA | TRBV7-9 | TGTGCCAGCAGCCCCAACGGACAGGTTAATGAAAAACTGTTTTTT | CASSPNGQVNEKLFF
TRBJ1-3 | 13 | NA | few | TRBV6-5 | TGTGCCAGCAGCGGGACAACTGGAAACACCATATATTTT | CASSGTTGNTIYF
TRBJ1-4 | 17 | NA | NA | TRBV7-3 | TGTGCCAGCAGCTTAATTCCGGGTTCGCCAACTAATGAAAAACTGTTTTTT | CASSLIPGSPTNEKLFF
TRBJ1-2 | 12 | NA | few | TRBV5-8 | TGTGCCAGCAGCTTAAGCGGCGGAGGCTACACCTTC | CASSLSGGGYTF